Each of the 14 T cell receptor beta chains below was sequenced from the same sample in a study of blood T cell repertoires in COVID-19. Sequenced by immunoSEQ multiplex PCR; TCRdb stores in-frame clones only, minus some. Here the sample spans 130,000 to 150,000 clones, around four fifths being singletons. Sequenced: peripheral blood. The source is a woman in her 40s with active or convalescent COVID-19.

This clone was picked up many times. This sequence joins TRBV19 and TRBJ1-2, with TRBD1 matching 9 bases. Trimming took 5 bases from V and 5 from J; bases not matched to a gene: 6. The germline V gene encodes CDR1 LNHDA and CDR2 SQIVND (reference sequence). The CDR3 length is 14 residues. CDR3 region: CASSFPGTGYGYTF. In DNA form, the CDR3 reads TGTGCCAGTAGTTTCCCCGGGACAGGGTATGGCTACACCTTC. The variable domain in full, with the rest retrieved from reference TRBV19 and TRBJ1-2, is DGGITQSPKYLFRKEGQNVTLSCEQNLNHDAMYWYRQDPGQGLRLIYYSQIVNDFQKGDIAEGYSVSREKKESFPLTVTSAQKNPTAFYLCASSFPGTGYGYTFGSGTRLTVV.

The V and J genes are TRBV7-2 and TRBJ2-3, with D unclear. Germline assignment: CDR1 SGHTA and CDR2 FQGNSA. V shed 4 bases and J shed 5 bases, with 10 bases lying between them. The CDR3 is made up of 13 amino acids. CDR3 coding DNA: TGTGCCAGCAGCTCCCTAGTCAAAGATACGCAGTATTTT. It specifies CASSSLVKDTQYF.

The chain recombines TRBV2 with TRBJ2-3, with 11 positions matching TRBD2. Looked up from germline, CDR1 is SNHLY and CDR2 is FYNNEI. With V trimmed by 7 bases and J by 4 bases, 10 bases remained unmatched. The CDR3 length is 16 residues. CDR3 amino acids: CASKLAGVRVSDTQYF. The CDR3 nucleotides are TGTGCCAGCAAACTAGCGGGGGTGCGTGTGTCAGATACGCAGTATTTT.

J is TRBJ1-6 and V is TRBV28, with 8 positions matching TRBD1. Germline lookup yields CDR1 MDHEN and CDR2 SYDVKM. Unmatched junction bases numbered 8, after V lost 6 bases and J lost 10 bases. The CDR3 loop spans 14 amino acids. The CDR3 nucleotides read TGTGCCAGCAGATCCGGACAGGGTGAATCACCCCTCCACTTT. Amino acids: CASRSGQGESPLHF.

The chain couples TRBV7-2 to TRBJ2-7; 11 bases match TRBD1. V dropped 0 bases and J dropped 0; count of bases not matched to a gene: 1. The CDR3 has 16 amino acids. Germline assignment: CDR1 SGHTA and CDR2 FQGNSA. CDR3 region: CASSLAGTGGSYEQYF. The CDR3 nucleotides read TGTGCCAGCAGCTTAGCCGGGACAGGGGGCTCCTACGAGCAGTACTTC.

This clone was detected once. This sequence joins TRBV9 and TRBJ2-3, with TRBD1 identical over 7 bases. This CDR3 is 13 amino acids long. The junction had 1 base not matched to a gene; V was cut back by 0 bases and J by 6 bases. The germline gives CDR1 SGDLS, CDR2 YYNGEE. The CDR3 DNA reads TGTGCCAGCAGCGTAGTGGGACAGGATACGCAGTATTTT. It translates to CASSVVGQDTQYF. The full variable domain, its missing parts supplied by reference TRBV9 and TRBJ2-3, is DSGVTQTPKHLITATGQRVTLRCSPRSGDLSVYWYQQSLDQGLQFLIQYYNGEERAKGNILERFSAQQFPDLHSELNLSSLELGDSALYFCASSVVGQDTQYFGPGTRLTVL.

This clone has only a few counts. The J gene is TRBJ1-3, the V gene TRBV7-2; D gene unclear. Trimming removed 5 bases from V and 0 bases from J, with 11 bases in between. Germline V gene data show CDR1 as SGHTA and CDR2 as FQGNSA. This CDR3 region has 15 residues. CDR3 in amino acids: CASSPDSASGNTIYF. The CDR3 DNA reads TGTGCCAGCAGCCCGGACTCGGCCTCTGGAAACACCATATATTTT.

This chain uses TRBV6-2 or TRBV6-3 with TRBJ1-3; TRBD1 might be the D (6 bases). The germline V and J ends were trimmed by 6 bases and 2 bases, with 17 bases remaining between them. Germline V gene lookup returns CDR1 MNHEY and CDR2 SVGEGT. There are 16 residues in the CDR3. CDR3: CASSPTTGKPGNTIYF. The CDR3, as DNA: TGTGCCAGCAGCCCTACCACAGGGAAGCCTGGAAACACCATATATTTT.

The chain joins TRBV18 to TRBJ1-2; 10 bases map to TRBD1. Germline V CDR1 and CDR2: KGHSH, LQKENI. V lost 6 bases to trimming and J lost 7 bases; unmatched junction nucleotides: 14. CDR3 size: 16 residues. CDR3 sequence: CASSTAGTGDLTGYTF. As DNA, the CDR3 is TGTGCCAGCTCGACAGCCGGGACAGGGGATCTGACTGGCTACACCTTC.

The V and J genes are TRBV5-1 and TRBJ1-4, with a tentative D call TRBD1 (6 bases). This CDR3 spans 15 amino acids. Germline-derived CDR1 and CDR2 are SGHRS and YFSETQ. Trimming took off 4 bases at V and 4 bases at J, with 14 bases between the two ends. The CDR3 loop is CASSPSRTVNEKLFF. CDR3 DNA sequence: TGCGCCAGCAGCCCGAGCCGGACAGTTAATGAAAAACTGTTTTTT.

The chain joins TRBV5-6 to TRBJ1-1; 7 bases are shared with TRBD1. The germline V gene has CDR1 SGHDT and CDR2 YYEEEE. Trimming removed 4 bases from V and 4 bases from J; junction bases left unmatched: 13. The CDR3 totals 16 residues. The CDR3 DNA reads TGTGCCAGCAGCCCCCGCGCAGGGGGGCGCGGCACTGAAGCTTTCTTT. It codes for CASSPRAGGRGTEAFF.

The rearrangement joins TRBV24-1 to TRBJ2-1; 9 nucleotides line up with TRBD1. The ends lost 5 bases at V and 5 bases at J; junction bases unmatched: 6. CDR3 length: 15 residues. Germline CDR1 reads KGHDR; CDR2 reads SFDVKD. CDR3 loop: CATSARGQGNNEQFF. CDR3 bases: TGTGCCACCAGTGCACGGGGACAGGGCAACAATGAGCAGTTCTTC.

The chain uses TRBV30 and TRBJ2-2; 9 positions match TRBD1. The length of the CDR3 is 16 residues. Germline CDR1 reads GTSNPN; CDR2 reads SVGIG (reference sequence). The ends lost 3 bases at V and 4 bases at J; junction bases unmatched: 9. The CDR3 is CAWRGQGIVGTGELFF. In DNA form, the CDR3 reads TGTGCCTGGAGGGGACAGGGTATTGTGGGCACCGGGGAGCTGTTTTTT.

The V and J genes are TRBV9 and TRBJ2-1; D perhaps matches TRBD2 (6 bases). The CDR3 consists of 15 residues. Germline V CDR1 and CDR2: SGDLS, YYNGEE. V was shortened by 4 bases and J by 4 bases, with 15 bases between the two germline ends. CDR3 sequence reads: CASSPQAGPYNEQFF. The CDR3 bases are TGTGCCAGCAGCCCCCAGGCGGGACCTTACAATGAGCAGTTCTTC. The complete variable domain, with remaining parts taken from reference TRBV9 and TRBJ2-1, reads DSGVTQTPKHLITATGQRVTLRCSPRSGDLSVYWYQQSLDQGLQFLIQYYNGEERAKGNILERFSAQQFPDLHSELNLSSLELGDSALYFCASSPQAGPYNEQFFGPGTRLTVL.